The 19 T cell receptor beta chains below were found in one sample sequenced in a study of cytomegalovirus exposure and HLA in healthy donors. Vbeta (60) and Jbeta (13) primers were used in the PCR. Some clones are missing from TCRdb's copy, which holds only in-frame ones; the method was immunoSEQ multiplex PCR. This table has 150,000 to 200,000 clones, roughly 76% appearing once. Sequencing was carried out using PBMCs. The receptors were sampled from a woman aged 18-29 years in good health and CMV-seropositive.

This chain joins TRBV10-3 and TRBJ2-7; weak D call: TRBD1 (6 bases). V lost 2 bases and J lost 0, with 14 bases in between. The CDR3 totals 16 residues. Germline CDR1 reads ENHRY; CDR2 reads SYGVKD. CDR3: CAISEGERDNSYEQYF. DNA for the CDR3: TGTGCCATCAGTGAGGGGGAACGGGACAACTCCTACGAGCAGTACTTC.

The genes are TRBV19 and TRBJ2-5, with D possibly TRBD1 on 6 matching bases. The CDR3 runs to 14 residues. The germline gives CDR1 LNHDA, CDR2 SQIVND (reference sequence). With 3 bases removed from V and 5 bases from J, the gap between germline ends came to 13 bases. The CDR3 loop is CASSIWGPGETQYF. The CDR3 DNA sequence: TGTGCCAGTAGTATCTGGGGGCCCGGGGAGACCCAGTACTTC.

This sequence joins TRBV7-8 and TRBJ2-7; maybe TRBD2 (5 bases). The CDR3 consists of 15 residues. Trimming removed 2 bases from V and 1 base from J, with 12 bases in between. Germline V gives CDR1 SGHVS, CDR2 FQNEAQ. DNA for the CDR3: TGTGCCAGCAGCTTATCGCGGAGGTCATCCTACGAGCAGTACTTC. Translated: CASSLSRRSSYEQYF. Supplemented by reference TRBV7-8 and TRBJ2-7, the full variable domain reads GAGVSQSPRYKVAKRGQDVALRCDPISGHVSLFWYQQALGQGPEFLTYFQNEAQLDKSGLPSDRFFAERPEGSVSTLKIQRTQQEDSAVYLCASSLSRRSSYEQYFGPGTRLTVT.

The chain has TRBV7-8 and TRBJ2-5; no reliable D call. Germline V gene lookup returns CDR1 SGHVS and CDR2 FQNEAQ. The CDR3 loop spans 15 amino acids. V lost 0 bases and J lost 3, with 11 bases in between. CDR3 coding DNA: TGTGCCAGCAGCTTAGCTAGTAGATCCGAAGAGACCCAGTACTTC. It translates to CASSLASRSEETQYF.

The V call is TRBV25-1, the J call TRBJ2-1; TRBD1 aligns across 7 bases. J was trimmed by 16 bases and V by 1 base; bases with no gene match: 7. Germline V gene sequence: CDR1 MGHDK, CDR2 SYGVNS. The CDR3 runs 12 residues. The CDR3 bases are TGTGCCAGCAGTGAATTAAGGGACAGTCCATTCTTC. Its translation: CASSELRDSPFF. Full variable domain (missing parts from reference TRBV25-1 and TRBJ2-1): EADIYQTPRYLVIGTGKKITLECSQTMGHDKMYWYQQDPGMELHLIHYSYGVNSTEKGDLSSESTVSRIRTEHFPLTLESARPSHTSQYLCASSELRDSPFFGPGTRLTVL.

The V and J genes are TRBV4-1 and TRBJ2-5; TRBD2 aligns across 7 bases. Trimming cost V 0 bases and J 1 base; bases outside gene matches: 14. Germline V gene data show CDR1 as MGHRA and CDR2 as YSYEKL. CDR3 length: 19 residues. CDR3 coding DNA: TGCGCCAGCAGCCAAGATCGGAGTCGTGGCGGGGGAACCCAAGAGACCCAGTACTTC. Its protein product is CASSQDRSRGGGTQETQYF.

This clone was found a few times. The chain couples TRBV5-1 to TRBJ1-1, with D hard to call. Trimming took off 1 base at V and 7 bases at J, with 11 bases between the two ends. CDR1 and CDR2 (germline): SGHRS, YFSETQ. The CDR3 consists of 13 residues. CDR3 DNA: TGCGCCAGCAGCTTGAGAGGGTCCGGTGAAGCTTTCTTT. Translated, it gives CASSLRGSGEAFF.

V is TRBV4-3 and J is TRBJ1-1; 7 bases align to TRBD1. The V gene end was trimmed by 1 base and the J gene end by 5 bases; junction bases not matched to a gene: 1. The CDR3 spans 13 residues. Germline CDR1 and CDR2: LGHNA and YSLEER. CDR3 protein: CASSQVQGTEAFF. Here the CDR3 DNA reads TGCGCCAGCAGCCAAGTACAGGGGACTGAAGCTTTCTTT.

This clone showed up just once. V is TRBV6-1 and J is TRBJ1-2, with no clear D. The V gene lost 1 base and the J gene lost 1 base, with 7 bases spanning the gap. From germline, CDR1 is MNHNS and CDR2 SASEGT. The CDR3 has 14 amino acids. This CDR3 reads CASSEVRGNYGYTF. The CDR3 DNA sequence: TGTGCCAGCAGTGAAGTACGGGGTAACTATGGCTACACCTTC.

V is TRBV7-2 and J is TRBJ1-3; D call uncertain. The CDR3 sequence is 12 residues long. Trimming left V 1 base short and J 7 bases short, with 5 bases between. Germline CDR1 and CDR2: SGHTA and FQGNSA. The CDR3 DNA reads as TGTGCCAGCAGCTTAGTGCGTAACACCATATATTTT. It codes for CASSLVRNTIYF.

Written as DNA, the CDR3 is TGTGCCAGCAGCTTCGGGACAGAGCCTTACGAGCAGTACTTC. Translation gives CASSFGTEPYEQYF. The chain has TRBV7-9 and TRBJ2-7, with 7 bases fitting TRBD1. The CDR3 sequence is 14 residues long. V shed 3 bases, J shed 4 bases, and the junction held 6 bases outside the gene matches. Germline-derived CDR1 and CDR2 are SEHNR and FQNEAQ (reference sequence).

This chain joins TRBV5-1 and TRBJ2-7; D is unresolved. The V end was cut by 0 bases, the J end by 3 bases, with 10 bases between. The CDR3 covers 14 residues. Germline-derived CDR1 and CDR2 are SGHRS and YFSETQ. CDR3 loop: CASSLGRRDYEQYF. The CDR3 region has the DNA TGCGCCAGCAGCTTGGGGCGGCGAGACTACGAGCAGTACTTC. The full variable domain, its missing parts supplied by reference TRBV5-1 and TRBJ2-7, is KAGVTQTPRYLIKTRGQQVTLSCSPISGHRSVSWYQQTPGQGLQFLFEYFSETQRNKGNFPGRFSGRQFSNSRSEMNVSTLELGDSALYLCASSLGRRDYEQYFGPGTRLTVT.

V usage is TRBV27 and J usage is TRBJ2-7; 11 bases agree with TRBD2. The CDR3 has 16 amino acids. V was clipped by 6 bases and J by 3 bases; unmatched bases: 10. The germline CDR1 and CDR2 sequences are MNHEY and SMNVEV (reference sequence). CDR3 nucleotides: TGTGCCAGCAGAAAAACAGAGGGACTAGCGGTCTACGAGCAGTACTTC. This encodes CASRKTEGLAVYEQYF.

This clone was observed once. The V gene is TRBV9, the J gene TRBJ1-1; the D is unclear. The V end was cut by 2 bases, the J end by 5 bases, with 13 bases between. The CDR3 length is 14 residues. Germline V gives CDR1 SGDLS, CDR2 YYNGEE. This chain's CDR3 is CASSVAPAGTEAFF. CDR3 coding DNA: TGTGCCAGCAGCGTGGCTCCGGCGGGGACTGAAGCTTTCTTT.

This rearrangement joins TRBV2 to TRBJ2-7; a possible D gene is TRBD1 (6 bases). Between the trimmed V and J ends, which lost 7 bases and 4 bases, there was a span of 11 bases. The CDR3 length is 12 residues. Looked up from germline, CDR1 is SNHLY and CDR2 is FYNNEI. The CDR3 nucleotides are TGTGCCAGCAAGGGGGATCAATACGAGCAGTACTTC. Protein product: CASKGDQYEQYF. The full variable domain, its missing parts supplied by reference TRBV2 and TRBJ2-7, is EPEVTQTPSHQVTQMGQEVILRCVPISNHLYFYWYRQILGQKVEFLVSFYNNEISEKSEIFDDQFSVERPDGSNFTLKIRSTKLEDSAMYFCASKGDQYEQYFGPGTRLTVT.

The chain joins TRBV7-9 to TRBJ1-5; D ambiguous. The CDR3 contains 14 residues. The germline V and J ends were trimmed by 5 bases and 0 bases, with 8 bases remaining between them. Germline V gives CDR1 SEHNR, CDR2 FQNEAQ (reference sequence). This CDR3 reads CASSRGGSNQPQHF. The CDR3 DNA sequence: TGTGCCAGCAGCCGCGGTGGTAGCAATCAGCCCCAGCATTTT.

CDR3 nucleotide sequence: TGCGCCAGCAGAAGGGGGCCCGACACTGAAGCTTTCTTT. Its translation: CASRRGPDTEAFF. V usage is TRBV10-1 and J usage is TRBJ1-1, with TRBD1 matching 7 bases. Per the germline V gene, CDR1 is WNHNN and CDR2 is SYGVQD (reference sequence). V lost 6 bases to trimming and J lost 3 bases; unmatched junction nucleotides: 4. The CDR3 extends over 13 amino acids.

The rearrangement links TRBV5-6 to TRBJ1-1; D unresolved. Looked up from germline, CDR1 is SGHDT and CDR2 is YYEEEE. The V end was cut by 7 bases, the J end by 1 base, with 11 bases between. This CDR3 is built from 13 residues. The CDR3 is CASSNSPNTEAFF. CDR3 in DNA: TGTGCCAGCTCGAACTCGCCGAACACTGAAGCTTTCTTT. The full variable domain, its missing parts supplied by reference TRBV5-6 and TRBJ1-1, is DAGVTQSPTHLIKTRGQQVTLRCSPKSGHDTVSWYQQALGQGPQFIFQYYEEEERQRGNFPDRFSGHQFPNYSSELNVNALLLGDSALYLCASSNSPNTEAFFGQGTRLTVV.

About this clone itself: Other DNA sequences within the sample encode an identical CDR3. This rearrangement joins TRBV6-1 to TRBJ1-6, with 7 bases aligning to TRBD1. V shed 8 bases and J 5 bases; nucleotides not matched to a gene: 0. Germline assignment: CDR1 MNHNS and CDR2 SASEGT. The length of the CDR3 is 12 residues. DNA for the CDR3: TGTGCCAGCGGGACAGATAATTCACCCCTCCACTTT. Residues: CASGTDNSPLHF.